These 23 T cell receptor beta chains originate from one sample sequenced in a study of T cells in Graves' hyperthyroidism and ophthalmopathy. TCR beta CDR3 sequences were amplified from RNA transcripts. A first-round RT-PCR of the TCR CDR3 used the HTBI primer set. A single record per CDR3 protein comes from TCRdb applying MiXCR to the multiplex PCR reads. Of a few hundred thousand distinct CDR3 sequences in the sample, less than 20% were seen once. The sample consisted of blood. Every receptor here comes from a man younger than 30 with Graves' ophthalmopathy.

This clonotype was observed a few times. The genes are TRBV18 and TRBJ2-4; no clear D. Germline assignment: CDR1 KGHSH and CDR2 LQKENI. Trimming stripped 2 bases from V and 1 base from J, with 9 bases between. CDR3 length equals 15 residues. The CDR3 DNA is TGTGCCAGCTCACCAGAGGCTGGGGCCAAAAACATTCAGTACTTC. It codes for CASSPEAGAKNIQYF.

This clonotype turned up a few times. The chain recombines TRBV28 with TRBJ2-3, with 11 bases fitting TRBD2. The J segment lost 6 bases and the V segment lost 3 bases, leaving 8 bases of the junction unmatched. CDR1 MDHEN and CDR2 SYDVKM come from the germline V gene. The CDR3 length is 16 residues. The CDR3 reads CASSFGLAGLLDTQYF. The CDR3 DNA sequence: TGTGCCAGCAGTTTCGGACTAGCGGGCCTCCTGGATACGCAGTATTTT.

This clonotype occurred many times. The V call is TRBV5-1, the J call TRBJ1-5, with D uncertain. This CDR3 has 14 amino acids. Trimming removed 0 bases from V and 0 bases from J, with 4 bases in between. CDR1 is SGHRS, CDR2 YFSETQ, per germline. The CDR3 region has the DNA TGCGCCAGCAGCTTGGGGCATAGCAATCAGCCCCAGCATTTT. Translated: CASSLGHSNQPQHF. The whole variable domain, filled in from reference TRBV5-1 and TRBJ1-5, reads KAGVTQTPRYLIKTRGQQVTLSCSPISGHRSVSWYQQTPGQGLQFLFEYFSETQRNKGNFPGRFSGRQFSNSRSEMNVSTLELGDSALYLCASSLGHSNQPQHFGDGTRLSIL.

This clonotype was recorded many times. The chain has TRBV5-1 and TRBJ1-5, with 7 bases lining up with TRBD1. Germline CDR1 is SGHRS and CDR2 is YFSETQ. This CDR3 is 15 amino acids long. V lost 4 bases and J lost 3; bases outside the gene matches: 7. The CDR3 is CASSPDGQVNQPQHF. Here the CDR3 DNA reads TGCGCCAGCAGCCCGGATGGACAGGTCAATCAGCCCCAGCATTTT.

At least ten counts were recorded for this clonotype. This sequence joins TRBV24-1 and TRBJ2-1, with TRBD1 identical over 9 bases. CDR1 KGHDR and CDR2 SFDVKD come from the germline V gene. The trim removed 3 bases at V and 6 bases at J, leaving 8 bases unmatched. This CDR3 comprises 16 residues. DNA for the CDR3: TGTGCCACCAGTGATATCCGGACAGGGGTGGGCAATGAGCAGTTCTTC. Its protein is CATSDIRTGVGNEQFF.

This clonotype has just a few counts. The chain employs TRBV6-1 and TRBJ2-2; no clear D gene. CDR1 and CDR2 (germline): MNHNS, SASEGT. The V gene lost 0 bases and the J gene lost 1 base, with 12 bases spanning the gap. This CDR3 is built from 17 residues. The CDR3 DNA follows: TGTGCCAGCAGTGAAGCGCTTCGGCTAGGGAACACCGGGGAGCTGTTTTTT. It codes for CASSEALRLGNTGELFF.

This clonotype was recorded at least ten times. The CDR3 sequence: CSARDFGVSYNEQFF. CDR3 DNA: TGCAGTGCTAGAGATTTTGGGGTGTCCTACAATGAGCAGTTCTTC. This chain connects TRBV20-1 to TRBJ2-1, with D unresolved. With 0 bases removed from V and 1 base from J, the gap between germline ends came to 10 bases. CDR3 size: 15 residues. CDR1 and CDR2 from the germline V gene are DFQATT and SNEGSKA (reference sequence).

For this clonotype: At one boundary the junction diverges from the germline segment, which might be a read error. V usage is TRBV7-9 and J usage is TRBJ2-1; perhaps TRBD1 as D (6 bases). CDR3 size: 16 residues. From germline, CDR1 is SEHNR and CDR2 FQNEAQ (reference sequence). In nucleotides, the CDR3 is TGTGCCAACAGCTTTCGTCCCGGACAGACATACAATGAGCAGTTCTTC. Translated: CANSFRPGQTYNEQFF.

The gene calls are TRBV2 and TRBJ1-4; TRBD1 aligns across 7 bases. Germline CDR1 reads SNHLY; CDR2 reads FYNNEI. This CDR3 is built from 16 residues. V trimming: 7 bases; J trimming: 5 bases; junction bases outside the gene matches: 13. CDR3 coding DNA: TGTGCCAGCATCCCGGGGGGGACAGCCCAGAATGAAAAACTGTTTTTT. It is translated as CASIPGGTAQNEKLFF.

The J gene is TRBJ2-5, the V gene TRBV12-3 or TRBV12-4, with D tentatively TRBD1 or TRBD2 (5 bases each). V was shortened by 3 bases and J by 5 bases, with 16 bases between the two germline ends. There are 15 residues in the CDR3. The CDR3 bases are TGTGCCAGCAGTTTTGACCCGGGGCTAACGGAGACCCAGTACTTC. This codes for CASSFDPGLTETQYF.

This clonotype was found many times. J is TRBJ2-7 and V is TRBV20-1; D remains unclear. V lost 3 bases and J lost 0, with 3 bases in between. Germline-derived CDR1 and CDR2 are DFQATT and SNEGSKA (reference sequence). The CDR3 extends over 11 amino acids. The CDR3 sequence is CSARHSYEQYF. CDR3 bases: TGCAGTGCTAGGCACTCCTACGAGCAGTACTTC.

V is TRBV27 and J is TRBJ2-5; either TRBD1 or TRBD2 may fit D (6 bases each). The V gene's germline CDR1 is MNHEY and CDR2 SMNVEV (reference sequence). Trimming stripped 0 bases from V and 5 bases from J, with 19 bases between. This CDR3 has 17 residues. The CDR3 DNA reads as TGTGCCAGCAGTTTATCACCCTCCCCTACAGGGAGGGAGACCCAGTACTTC. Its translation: CASSLSPSPTGRETQYF.

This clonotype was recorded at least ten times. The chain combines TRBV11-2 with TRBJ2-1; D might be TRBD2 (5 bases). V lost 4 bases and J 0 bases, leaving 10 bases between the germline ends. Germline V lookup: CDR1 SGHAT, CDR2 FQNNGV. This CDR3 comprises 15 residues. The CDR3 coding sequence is TGTGCCAGCAGCTCCCCTCGGGGCTCCTACAATGAGCAGTTCTTC. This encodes CASSSPRGSYNEQFF.

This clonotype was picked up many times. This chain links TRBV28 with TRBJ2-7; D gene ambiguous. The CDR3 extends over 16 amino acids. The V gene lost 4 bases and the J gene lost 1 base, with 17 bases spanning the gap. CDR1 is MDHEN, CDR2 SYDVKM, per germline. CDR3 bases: TGTGCCAGCAGTTCAAATCTATCGTTAAGGTCCTACGAGCAGTACTTC. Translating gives CASSSNLSLRSYEQYF.

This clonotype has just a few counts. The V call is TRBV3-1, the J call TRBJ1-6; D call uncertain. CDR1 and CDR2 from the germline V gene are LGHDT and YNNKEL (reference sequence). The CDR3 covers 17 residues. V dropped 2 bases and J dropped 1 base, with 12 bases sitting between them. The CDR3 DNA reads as TGTGCCAGCAGCCAATATTCTCAGAGGTCCTATAATTCACCCCTCCACTTT. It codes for CASSQYSQRSYNSPLHF.

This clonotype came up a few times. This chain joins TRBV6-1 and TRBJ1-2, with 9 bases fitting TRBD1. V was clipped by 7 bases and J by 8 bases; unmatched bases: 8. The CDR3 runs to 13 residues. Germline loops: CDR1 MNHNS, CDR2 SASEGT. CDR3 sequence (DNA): TGTGCCAGCATGGCGGGACAGGGACGGGGCTACACCTTC. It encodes CASMAGQGRGYTF.

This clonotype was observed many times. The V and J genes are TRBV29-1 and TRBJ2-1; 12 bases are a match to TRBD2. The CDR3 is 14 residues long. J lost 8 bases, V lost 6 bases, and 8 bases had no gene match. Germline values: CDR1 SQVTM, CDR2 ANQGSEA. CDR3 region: CSVERTSGVYEQFF. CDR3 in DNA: TGCAGCGTCGAAAGGACTAGCGGGGTCTATGAGCAGTTCTTC.

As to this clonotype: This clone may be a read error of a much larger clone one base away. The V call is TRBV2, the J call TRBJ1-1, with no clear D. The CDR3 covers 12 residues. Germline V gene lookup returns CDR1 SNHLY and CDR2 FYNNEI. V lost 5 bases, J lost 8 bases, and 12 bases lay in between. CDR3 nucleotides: TGTGCCAGCAGTACTCGTCATTTCGAAGCTTTCTTT. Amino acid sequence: CASSTRHFEAFF.

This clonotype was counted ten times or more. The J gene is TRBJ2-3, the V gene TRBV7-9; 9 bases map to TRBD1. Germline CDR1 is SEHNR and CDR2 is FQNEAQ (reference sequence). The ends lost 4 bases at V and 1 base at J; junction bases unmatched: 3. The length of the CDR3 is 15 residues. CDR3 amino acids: CASSSQGARTDTQYF. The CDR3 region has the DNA TGTGCCAGCAGCTCACAGGGGGCGCGCACAGATACGCAGTATTTT.

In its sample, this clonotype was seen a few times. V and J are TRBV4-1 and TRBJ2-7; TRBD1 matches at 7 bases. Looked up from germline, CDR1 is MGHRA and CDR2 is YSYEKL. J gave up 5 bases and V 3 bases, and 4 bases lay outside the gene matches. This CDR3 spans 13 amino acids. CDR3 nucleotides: TGCGCCAGCAGCCAGCCTGACAGGGACGAGCAGTACTTC. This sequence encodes CASSQPDRDEQYF.

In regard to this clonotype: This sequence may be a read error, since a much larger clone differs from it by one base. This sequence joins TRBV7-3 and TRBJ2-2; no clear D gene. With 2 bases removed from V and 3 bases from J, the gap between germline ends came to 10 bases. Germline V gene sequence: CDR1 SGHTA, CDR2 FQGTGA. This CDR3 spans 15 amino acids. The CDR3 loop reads CASSLPGWDTGELFF. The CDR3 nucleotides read TGTGCCAGCAGCTTACCGGGTTGGGACACCGGGGAGCTGTTTTTT.

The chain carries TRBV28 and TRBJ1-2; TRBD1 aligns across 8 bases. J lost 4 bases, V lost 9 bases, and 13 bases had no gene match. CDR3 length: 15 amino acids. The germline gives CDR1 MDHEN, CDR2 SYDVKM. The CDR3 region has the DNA TGTGCCAGTCGGACAGGGTCGATTGTAGTCTATGGCTACACCTTC. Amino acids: CASRTGSIVVYGYTF.

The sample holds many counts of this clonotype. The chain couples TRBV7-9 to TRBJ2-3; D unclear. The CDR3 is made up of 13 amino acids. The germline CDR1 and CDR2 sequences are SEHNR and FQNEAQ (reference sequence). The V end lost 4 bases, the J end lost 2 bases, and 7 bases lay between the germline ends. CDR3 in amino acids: CASSWVTTDTQYF. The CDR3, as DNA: TGTGCCAGCAGCTGGGTCACCACAGATACGCAGTATTTT.